Described below is a single TCR beta chain sequence and its context. Its binding antigen is unknown. The record has no base qualities; no much larger clone is one base away. The data stem from a study of T cell responses to AZD1222 COVID-19 vaccine (dated by TCRdb to about 2021). General notes on the study: TCR sequencing covered 230 or so trial participants: 200 to 210 given two doses of AZD1222 and approximately 25 given two doses of MenACWY control vaccine. Trial participants were enrolled by age into subgroups of 18-55, 56-69 and 70-plus years, and approximately 150, 30 and 60 TCR-sequenced participants, respectively, were included in these subgroups.

The CDR3 regions of human TCRbeta chains were subjected to immunosequencing. The paper's processing steps were these. Repertoire TCRs were matched against a reference library of SARS-CoV-2-specific TCRs generated with the MIRA antigen-specificity platform. Breadth was defined as the fraction of unique TCRs that were SARS-CoV-2-associated. Depth was defined as the fraction of total T cells that were SARS-CoV-2-associated. Using the MIRA data, each spike-specific TCR was mapped to the spike region that the TCR reacts to and placed in a CD4 or CD8 class. Log10-transformed breadth and depth values were compared by one-way ANOVA with Sidak's multiple comparisons tests. The immuneACCESS repertoire file appears here via TCRdb, limited to in-frame rearrangements. These files lack a portion of the clones; in checked studies, under half of the deficit traces to unresolved V genes, and the cause of the others is not known. V and J calls plus clone size are reproduced from that table; the DNA served to infer D and trimming. In all, the sample holds roughly 200,000 clones, and about 93% of those were seen once. The ten largest clones take up about 1% of the sample.

The germline V gene specifies SGHTA as CDR1 and FQGNSA as CDR2. The junction shows trimming of 0 bases on V and 11 bases on J, plus 17 bases between the germline ends. From the cysteine through the phenylalanine, the CDR3 covers 14 amino acids. Only the CDR3 DNA is retained, 42 bases long and in frame from the first base. What this sample's time point label stands for: about 28 days (+/-7) after the second vaccine dose. This specimen's treatment or condition label, interpreted: meningococcal conjugate vaccine given as trial control. Samples from vaccinated people were obtained from the UK trials COV001 and COV002, which included a single-blind randomized controlled phase 2/3 trial of AZD1222 (ChAdOx1 nCoV-19) in healthy adults. For TCRbeta chain sequencing, PBMC samples from trial participants were taken at day 0 and at day 28 after the second dose. The paper as a whole reports these results and caveats: Because no day 14 peak-response samples were available, the repertoires could be characterized only after the peak T cell response. Conclusions about previously exposed vaccinees are limited because only a handful of AZD1222 recipients were SARS-CoV-2 seropositive at baseline. Spike-specific TCR breadth and depth rose significantly after two AZD1222 doses compared with day 0 and with MenACWY recipients. Nearly half of unique spike-specific TCRs reportedly recognized epitopes outside regions mutated in the B.1.351 and B.1.1.7 variants. The 56-69-year group was small, and its depth increase did not reach significance, likely because of low power. Most participants were white British and females outnumbered males, and the authors suggested that clonal diversity may have been underestimated. Vaccine-associated CD4 TCRs spanned the whole spike protein, with dominant responses in regions 160-218 and 743-854.

This receptor was obtained from an adult who received the MenACWY meningococcal vaccine as a control. The sequences come from peripheral blood, collected 28 days after the second dose of the MenACWY control vaccine. This receptor chain uses TRBV7-2 and TRBJ2-7; TRBD2 could be the D gene, as 6 bases match. The CDR3 amino acid sequence is: CASSLASGFNAEYF. The DNA is TGTGCCAGCAGCTTAGCCAGCGGGTTTAATGCAGAGTACTTC.